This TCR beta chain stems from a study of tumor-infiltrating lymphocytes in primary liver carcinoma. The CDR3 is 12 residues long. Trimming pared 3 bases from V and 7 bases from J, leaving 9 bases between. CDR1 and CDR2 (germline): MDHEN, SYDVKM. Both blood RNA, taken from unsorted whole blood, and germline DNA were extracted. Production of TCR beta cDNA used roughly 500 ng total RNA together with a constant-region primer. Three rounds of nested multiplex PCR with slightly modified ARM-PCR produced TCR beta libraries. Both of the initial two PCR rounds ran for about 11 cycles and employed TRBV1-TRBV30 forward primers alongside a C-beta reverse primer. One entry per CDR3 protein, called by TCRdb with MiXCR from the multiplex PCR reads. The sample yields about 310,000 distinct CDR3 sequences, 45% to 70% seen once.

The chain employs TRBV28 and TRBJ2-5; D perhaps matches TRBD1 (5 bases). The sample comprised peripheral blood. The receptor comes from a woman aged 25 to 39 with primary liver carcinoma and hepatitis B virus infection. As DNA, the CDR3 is TGTGCCAGCAGTTTGGGGCAGCCGACCCAGTACTTC. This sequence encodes CASSLGQPTQYF. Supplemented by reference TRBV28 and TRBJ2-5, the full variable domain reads DVKVTQSSRYLVKRTGEKVFLECVQDMDHENMFWYRQDPGLGLRLIYFSYDVKMKEKGDIPEGYSVSREKKERFSLILESASTNQTSMYLCASSLGQPTQYFGPGTRLLVL.